The 24 T cell receptor beta chains reported below all come from one sample, sequenced in a study of CD8 T cells in ankylosing spondylitis. TCRdb analysed the 5' RACE reads with MiXCR anew, one entry per CDR3 protein. Of roughly 130,000 distinct CDR3 sequences listed, roughly an eighth are singletons. Sequencing input: blood, either unsorted or a sorted T cell fraction (not recorded which). All receptors derive from a female donor with ankylosing spondylitis or in good health (not recorded which).

This clonotype was counted many times. The genes are TRBV5-1 and TRBJ2-1; no firm D call. The germline V gene encodes CDR1 SGHRS and CDR2 YFSETQ. The V and J ends lost 2 bases and 0 bases respectively, with 9 bases between them. The CDR3 has 15 amino acids. The CDR3 nucleotides read TGCGCCAGCAGCTTTACCGAGAGCTCCTACAATGAGCAGTTCTTC. Translated, it gives CASSFTESSYNEQFF.

Of note for this clonotype: With a much larger clone just one base away, this may be a read error. The chain links TRBV29-1 to TRBJ2-2, with TRBD1 as a possible D gene (6 bases). The CDR3 is made up of 14 amino acids. Germline assignment: CDR1 SQVTM and CDR2 ANQGSEA. Trimming took off 7 bases at V and 2 bases at J, with 14 bases between the two ends. CDR3 sequence: CSALPDRNTGELFF. The CDR3 nucleotides read TGCAGCGCCCTACCGGACAGAAACACCGGGGAGCTGTTTTTT.

This clonotype has more than one count but fewer than ten. The chain combines TRBV15 with TRBJ2-2, with D maybe TRBD2 (6 bases). The CDR3 is 17 residues long. V was trimmed by 3 bases and J by 0 bases, leaving 14 bases between them. In germline, CDR1 is LNHNV, CDR2 YYDKDF (reference sequence). For the CDR3, the DNA is TGTGCCACCAGCAGGGCCCCCCCGGGAGCGAACACCGGGGAGCTGTTTTTT. This codes for CATSRAPPGANTGELFF.

This clonotype occurred many times. The V call is TRBV29-1, the J call TRBJ2-1, with D tentatively TRBD2 (6 bases). Trimming left V 7 bases short and J 2 bases short, with 12 bases between. The germline CDR1 and CDR2 sequences are SQVTM and ANQGSEA. There are 13 residues in the CDR3. Written as DNA, the CDR3 is TGCAGCGCTGAGGGACTTCCCTACAATGAGCAGTTCTTC. Translation: CSAEGLPYNEQFF.

This clonotype has just a few counts. The chain couples TRBV12-3 or TRBV12-4 to TRBJ2-7, with D perhaps matching TRBD2 (6 bases). V was cut by 4 bases and J by 6 bases, with 16 bases left in between. The CDR3 sequence is 14 residues long. DNA of the CDR3: TGTGCCAGCAGTTCCCGGAGCGCCGGGGGCGAGCAGTACTTC. It translates to CASSSRSAGGEQYF.

This clonotype showed up just a few times. J is TRBJ2-2 and V is TRBV7-2, with D possibly matching TRBD2 (5 bases). In germline, CDR1 is SGHTA, CDR2 FQGNSA. The V gene lost 0 bases and the J gene lost 8 bases, with 16 bases spanning the gap. This CDR3 spans 16 amino acids. The CDR3 DNA reads as TGTGCCAGCAGCTTAGCGATTAGGGCCCGGACTGGGGAGCTGTTTTTT. Protein product: CASSLAIRARTGELFF. The entire variable domain, with the rest obtained from reference TRBV7-2 and TRBJ2-2, is as follows: GAGVSQSPSNKVTEKGKDVELRCDPISGHTALYWYRQSLGQGLEFLIYFQGNSAPDKSGLPSDRFSAERTGGSVSTLTIQRTQQEDSAVYLCASSLAIRARTGELFFGEGSRLTVL.

This clonotype was recorded many times. V usage is TRBV9 and J usage is TRBJ1-1, with D perhaps TRBD1 (6 bases). Trimming shortened V by 0 bases and J by 5 bases, and 11 bases separated the two germline ends. The CDR3 has 14 residues. Germline V lookup: CDR1 SGDLS, CDR2 YYNGEE. This CDR3 reads CASSVEGGDTEAFF. CDR3 coding DNA: TGTGCCAGCAGCGTAGAGGGGGGTGATACTGAAGCTTTCTTT.

The chain couples TRBV10-3 to TRBJ2-3; 11 bases are shared with TRBD2. V lost 3 bases and J lost 2; bases outside the gene matches: 4. Germline V CDR1 and CDR2: ENHRY, SYGVKD. The CDR3 totals 16 residues. This CDR3 is CAISEGLAGPTDTQYF. In nucleotides, the CDR3 is TGTGCCATCAGTGAAGGACTAGCGGGTCCCACAGATACGCAGTATTTT.

This clonotype showed up many times. V and J are TRBV12-3 or TRBV12-4 and TRBJ2-7; maybe TRBD1 (6 bases). The CDR3 is 12 residues long. V lost 8 bases, J lost 0 bases, and 8 bases lay in between. CDR3 amino acids: CASADSSYEQYF. The CDR3 bases are TGTGCCAGCGCGGACAGCTCCTACGAGCAGTACTTC.

The chain carries TRBV12-3 or TRBV12-4 and TRBJ2-1; D not resolved. The V end was cut by 5 bases, the J end by 6 bases, with 8 bases between. The CDR3 totals 12 residues. The CDR3 nucleotides are TGTGCCAGCAGTCTAGGGTTCAATGAGCAGTTCTTC. Protein product: CASSLGFNEQFF.

This clonotype was recorded a few times. The chain employs TRBV29-1 and TRBJ1-1, with 9 nucleotides matching TRBD1. The germline V gene encodes CDR1 SQVTM and CDR2 ANQGSEA. The CDR3 loop spans 16 amino acids. With 5 bases clipped from V and 0 bases from J, the junction kept 10 bases outside the gene matches. DNA for the CDR3: TGCAGCGTTCACACGGGACAGGGAGTTTTGAACACTGAAGCTTTCTTT. This translates into CSVHTGQGVLNTEAFF.

The gene calls are TRBV14 and TRBJ1-2; D unclear. The CDR3 has 12 residues. Germline V gene lookup returns CDR1 SGHDN and CDR2 FVKESK. V was cut by 0 bases and J by 5 bases, with 4 bases left in between. CDR3 region: CASSQEKYGYTF. Written as DNA, the CDR3 is TGTGCCAGCAGCCAAGAAAAATATGGCTACACCTTC.

This clonotype turned up a few times. This chain connects TRBV20-1 to TRBJ2-5; D is possibly TRBD1 (6 bases). The V gene lost 6 bases and the J gene lost 0 bases, with 17 bases spanning the gap. CDR3 length equals 15 residues. CDR1 DFQATT and CDR2 SNEGSKA come from the germline V gene (reference sequence). The CDR3 DNA sequence: TGCAGTGCCCTAGAGGGGGATACGTACCAAGAGACCCAGTACTTC. Protein product: CSALEGDTYQETQYF.

The chain has TRBV28 and TRBJ2-7; tentatively, D is TRBD1 (6 bases). This CDR3 has 13 residues. V lost 3 bases to trimming and J lost 4 bases, with 10 bases between them. Germline-derived CDR1 and CDR2 are MDHEN and SYDVKM. CDR3: CASSLLGHYEQYF. The CDR3, as DNA: TGTGCCAGCAGTTTGTTGGGACATTACGAGCAGTACTTC.

Of note for this clonotype: A read error may be the cause here, since a much bigger clone is one base away. The rearrangement joins TRBV5-6 to TRBJ1-2; 11 bases map to TRBD1. Germline CDR1 is SGHDT and CDR2 is YYEEEE. The CDR3 is made up of 14 amino acids. V lost 6 bases, J lost 5 bases, and 6 bases stayed unmatched. The DNA of the CDR3 is TGTGCCAGCAACTCAGGGACAGGGGGTTATGGCTACACCTTC. This encodes CASNSGTGGYGYTF.

This clonotype was counted only a few times. The chain couples TRBV11-1 to TRBJ2-7; 9 bases fit TRBD1. Germline CDR1 reads SGHAT; CDR2 reads FQDESV (reference sequence). Germline trimming cut 1 base from V and 2 bases from J; bases unmatched to any gene: 18. This CDR3 contains 20 residues. Here the CDR3 reads CASSLDPGQGPERDPYEQYF. CDR3 nucleotide sequence: TGTGCCAGCAGCTTAGACCCGGGACAGGGCCCAGAACGGGACCCCTACGAGCAGTACTTC. The entire variable domain, with the rest obtained from reference TRBV11-1 and TRBJ2-7, is as follows: EAEVAQSPRYKITEKSQAVAFWCDPISGHATLYWYRQILGQGPELLVQFQDESVVDDSQLPKDRFSAERLKGVDSTLKIQPAELGDSAMYLCASSLDPGQGPERDPYEQYFGPGTRLTVT.

The J gene is TRBJ1-5, the V gene TRBV24-1, with D hard to call. Germline CDR1 reads KGHDR; CDR2 reads SFDVKD. Trimming removed 5 bases from V and 7 bases from J, with 11 bases in between. This CDR3 comprises 13 residues. The CDR3 loop reads CATSGVGGQPQHF. CDR3 sequence (DNA): TGTGCCACCAGTGGAGTGGGAGGCCAGCCCCAGCATTTT.

This clonotype has a handful of counts. CDR3 sequence: CASSSNTKNEQFF. In DNA form, the CDR3 reads TGTGCCAGCAGCTCTAATACAAAGAATGAGCAGTTCTTC. The rearrangement links TRBV7-2 to TRBJ2-1; D gene uncertain. The germline V gene encodes CDR1 SGHTA and CDR2 FQGNSA. The CDR3 spans 13 residues. Trimming shortened V by 4 bases and J by 7 bases, and 11 bases separated the two germline ends.

Only a few counts were recorded for this clonotype. The V and J genes are TRBV5-4 and TRBJ2-1, with 8 bases lining up with TRBD2. This CDR3 comprises 16 residues. The V and J ends lost 3 bases and 0 bases, in that order; junction bases with no gene match: 5. Looked up from germline, CDR1 is SGHNT and CDR2 is YYREEE (reference sequence). The CDR3 region has the DNA TGTGCCAGCAGCTCGACTAGCGCGAGCTCCTACAATGAGCAGTTCTTC. Translation: CASSSTSASSYNEQFF.

The chain has TRBV20-1 and TRBJ2-7; 8 bases fit TRBD2. The J segment lost 1 base and the V segment lost 4 bases, leaving 9 bases of the junction unmatched. The CDR3 extends over 15 amino acids. CDR1 DFQATT and CDR2 SNEGSKA come from the germline V gene (reference sequence). CDR3 loop: CSATPAGGESYEQYF. CDR3 coding DNA: TGCAGTGCTACTCCCGCGGGGGGCGAGTCCTACGAGCAGTACTTC.

The sample holds a few counts of this clonotype. V gene TRBV20-1 combines with J gene TRBJ2-7; 11 bases fit TRBD2. Germline loops: CDR1 DFQATT, CDR2 SNEGSKA (reference sequence). With 2 bases clipped from V and 6 bases from J, the junction kept 3 bases outside the gene matches. The CDR3 covers 13 residues. In nucleotides, the CDR3 is TGCAGTGCTAGACTAGCGGGAGGCGGCGAGCAGTACTTC. Residues: CSARLAGGGEQYF.

This clonotype was counted many times. V is TRBV12-3 or TRBV12-4 and J is TRBJ1-2; the D is unclear. V was clipped by 5 bases and J by 3 bases, with 10 bases between them. The length of the CDR3 is 13 residues. CDR3: CASSPDGDYGYTF. As DNA, the CDR3 is TGTGCCAGCAGTCCCGACGGGGACTATGGCTACACCTTC.

This clonotype was seen a handful of times. The J gene is TRBJ2-2, the V gene TRBV14; D gene ambiguous. CDR1 and CDR2 (germline): SGHDN, FVKESK. Trimming removed 5 bases from V and 0 bases from J, with 10 bases in between. The CDR3 loop spans 15 amino acids. Written as DNA, the CDR3 is TGTGCCAGCAGCTCGATCGAGACGAACACCGGGGAGCTGTTTTTT. Amino acid sequence: CASSSIETNTGELFF.

V usage is TRBV20-1 and J usage is TRBJ1-4, with D possibly TRBD1 on 6 matching bases. The CDR3 spans 15 residues. Trimming removed 5 bases from V and 3 bases from J, with 16 bases in between. Germline CDR1 reads DFQATT; CDR2 reads SNEGSKA (reference sequence). CDR3 residues: CSAQLGGKANEKLFF. The CDR3 nucleotides read TGCAGTGCTCAATTGGGGGGCAAGGCTAATGAAAAACTGTTTTTT.